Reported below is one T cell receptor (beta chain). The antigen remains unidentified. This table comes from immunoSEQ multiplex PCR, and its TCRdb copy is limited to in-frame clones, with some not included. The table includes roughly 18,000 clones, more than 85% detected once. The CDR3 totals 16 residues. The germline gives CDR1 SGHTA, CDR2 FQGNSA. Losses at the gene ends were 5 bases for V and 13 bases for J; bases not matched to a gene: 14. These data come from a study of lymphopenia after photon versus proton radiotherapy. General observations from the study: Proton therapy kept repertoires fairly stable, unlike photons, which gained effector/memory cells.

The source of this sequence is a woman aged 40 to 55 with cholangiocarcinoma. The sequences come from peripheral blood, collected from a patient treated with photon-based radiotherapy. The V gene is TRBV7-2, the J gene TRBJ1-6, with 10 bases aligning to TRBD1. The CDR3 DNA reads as TGTGCCAGCAGCGACCAGTGGAGACAGGGGGCCCCTCCCCTCCACTTT. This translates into CASSDQWRQGAPPLHF.